Sequencing of this T cell receptor (beta chain) was carried out in a study of T cells in Graves' hyperthyroidism and ophthalmopathy. Source material for PBMCs was about 10 ml fresh peripheral blood. This clonotype was recorded at least ten times. Its cognate antigen is unknown. Amplified TCR beta CDR3 regions came from RNA transcripts. An initial round of RT-PCR targeting the TCR CDR3 relied on the HTBI primer set. TCRdb called the multiplex PCR reads again in MiXCR, with one record for every CDR3 protein. The table shows about 100,000 distinct CDR3 sequences, with roughly 15% occurring only once. The germline CDR1 and CDR2 sequences are SGHDN and FVKESK. The CDR3 is 14 amino acids. The V segment lost 1 base and the J segment 6 bases; nucleotides outside the gene matches: 6. Whole-study results and caveats: By a 13 V-J model, ophthalmopathy was set apart from stable hyperthyroidism.

The chain carries TRBV14 and TRBJ2-7; 7 bases are shared with TRBD2. Sequenced material: blood. This clonotype was obtained from a woman in her forties or fifties with Graves' hyperthyroidism. This CDR3 reads CASSQVAGAAEQYF. CDR3 sequence (DNA): TGTGCCAGCAGCCAAGTGGCGGGAGCCGCCGAGCAGTACTTC.